The 28 T cell receptor beta chains below were found in one sample sequenced in a study of shared clonotypes between healthy human individuals. TCRdb keeps only in-frame clones here, not all; method: immunoSEQ multiplex PCR. The repertoire includes about 2 million clones, roughly 95% of them detected once, and around 1.2% sits in the top ten. Terminally differentiated effector memory CD45RA+ cells were left out of the naive CD8 fraction, which was CD45RO-negative and positively selected for CCR7. Sequencing was performed on naive CD8+ T cells sorted from blood. The receptors derive from a young man in good health.

This rearrangement joins TRBV5-6 to TRBJ2-1, with TRBD2 identical over 7 bases. Looked up from germline, CDR1 is SGHDT and CDR2 is YYEEEE. The CDR3 is 14 amino acids. Germline trimming cut 4 bases from V and 4 bases from J; bases unmatched to any gene: 5. In DNA, the CDR3 is TGTGCCAGCAGCCCGGGACTAATATACAATGAGCAGTTCTTC. Amino acid sequence: CASSPGLIYNEQFF.

The V call is TRBV7-9, the J call TRBJ2-7; the D gene could be TRBD1 or TRBD2 (6 bases each). The V gene's germline CDR1 is SEHNR and CDR2 FQNEAQ (reference sequence). V shed 7 bases and J shed 7 bases, with 17 bases lying between them. This CDR3 has 13 amino acids. CDR3 nucleotides: TGTGCCAGCAACATCGGGGGCACCGGGGAGCAGTACTTC. Protein: CASNIGGTGEQYF.

The V and J genes are TRBV28 and TRBJ2-1; D ambiguous. The CDR3 loop spans 15 amino acids. Germline loops: CDR1 MDHEN, CDR2 SYDVKM. V was cut by 6 bases and J by 0 bases, with 12 bases left in between. DNA of the CDR3: TGTGCCAGCAGGGGGTCCGAAAGCTCCTACAATGAGCAGTTCTTC. This translates into CASRGSESSYNEQFF.

This rearrangement joins TRBV6-5 to TRBJ2-7; D could derive from TRBD1 or TRBD2 (6 bases each). CDR3 length: 15 amino acids. Germline lookup yields CDR1 MNHEY and CDR2 SVGAGI. Trimming cost V 0 bases and J 4 bases, with 13 bases left between them. The CDR3 nucleotides read TGTGCCAGCAGTTACTCGATGGGGGGCACGTACGAGCAGTACTTC. This sequence encodes CASSYSMGGTYEQYF.

This rearrangement joins TRBV9 to TRBJ1-3; TRBD1 matches 7 bases. Per the germline V gene, CDR1 is SGDLS and CDR2 is YYNGEE. V lost 2 bases, J lost 0 bases, and 20 bases stayed unmatched. CDR3 length: 21 amino acids. This CDR3 is CASSVKSEGGNRADSGNTIYF. The CDR3 bases are TGTGCCAGCAGCGTCAAGTCTGAAGGGGGCAACAGGGCCGACTCTGGAAACACCATATATTTT. Full variable domain (remainder filled in from reference TRBV9 and TRBJ1-3): DSGVTQTPKHLITATGQRVTLRCSPRSGDLSVYWYQQSLDQGLQFLIQYYNGEERAKGNILERFSAQQFPDLHSELNLSSLELGDSALYFCASSVKSEGGNRADSGNTIYFGEGSWLTVV.

V and J are TRBV11-2 and TRBJ2-3, with TRBD2 identical over 8 bases. The V and J ends lost 2 bases and 5 bases, in that order; junction bases with no gene match: 6. Germline CDR1 is SGHAT and CDR2 is FQNNGV. The CDR3 length is 15 residues. CDR3 protein: CASSLLGLAGDTQYF. CDR3 in DNA: TGTGCCAGCAGCTTATTGGGGCTAGCGGGAGATACGCAGTATTTT.

The rearrangement links TRBV6-5 to TRBJ1-2; TRBD1 aligns across 9 bases. Germline V gives CDR1 MNHEY, CDR2 SVGAGI. The J segment lost 7 bases and the V segment lost 6 bases, leaving 9 bases of the junction unmatched. The CDR3 loop spans 14 amino acids. The CDR3 sequence is CASSLDRGLFGYTF. The CDR3 nucleotides read TGTGCCAGCAGCTTGGACAGGGGCCTCTTTGGCTACACCTTC.

J is TRBJ2-1 and V is TRBV14; TRBD2 matches 13 bases. V was pared by 0 bases and J by 7 bases, with 3 bases of the junction left unmatched. The CDR3 is made up of 16 amino acids. CDR1 and CDR2 from the germline V gene are SGHDN and FVKESK. This chain's CDR3 is CASSQDWTSGRNEQFF. CDR3 nucleotide sequence: TGTGCCAGCAGCCAAGATTGGACTAGCGGGAGAAATGAGCAGTTCTTC.

The count of this clone is one. The chain employs TRBV2 and TRBJ2-5; maybe TRBD2 (7 bases). CDR1 is SNHLY and CDR2 is FYNNEI in the germline V gene. V shed 5 bases and J shed 2 bases, with 15 bases lying between them. The CDR3 has 15 amino acids. The CDR3 here is CASSPSGTNQETQYF. CDR3 DNA: TGTGCCAGCAGTCCGAGCGGGACAAATCAAGAGACCCAGTACTTC. Together with reference TRBV2 and TRBJ2-5, the CDR3 gives the full variable domain: EPEVTQTPSHQVTQMGQEVILRCVPISNHLYFYWYRQILGQKVEFLVSFYNNEISEKSEIFDDQFSVERPDGSNFTLKIRSTKLEDSAMYFCASSPSGTNQETQYFGPGTRLLVL.

The chain is built from TRBV14 and TRBJ2-6; 7 bases agree with TRBD2. The CDR3 totals 20 residues. V trimming: 2 bases; J trimming: 0 bases; junction bases outside the gene matches: 13. Germline lookup yields CDR1 SGHDN and CDR2 FVKESK. CDR3 amino acids: CASSQIPGGTNGSGANVLTF. For the CDR3, the DNA is TGTGCCAGCAGCCAAATCCCTGGCGGGACTAACGGCTCTGGGGCCAACGTCCTGACTTTC.

This chain connects TRBV30 to TRBJ1-2; D unclear. Germline assignment: CDR1 GTSNPN and CDR2 SVGIG (reference sequence). CDR3 size: 13 residues. V was trimmed by 1 base and J by 0 bases, leaving 6 bases between them. CDR3 in DNA: TGTGCCTGGAGTGCAGTTGCTAACTATGGCTACACCTTC. Translation: CAWSAVANYGYTF.

With respect to this clone: The identical CDR3 is also encoded by other nucleotide sequences in the sample. The chain recombines TRBV27 with TRBJ2-7; the D gene is possibly TRBD1 (6 bases). Germline V gene data show CDR1 as MNHEY and CDR2 as SMNVEV (reference sequence). This CDR3 spans 13 amino acids. Trimming shortened V by 8 bases and J by 2 bases, and 13 bases separated the two germline ends. As DNA, the CDR3 is TGTGCCAGCTCTATTCAGGGGACCTACGAGCAGTACTTC. Amino acids: CASSIQGTYEQYF.

The CDR3 is CASSAREEHEQYF. CDR3 nucleotides: TGTGCCAGCAGTGCCAGGGAGGAGCACGAGCAGTACTTC. The chain is built from TRBV6-1 and TRBJ2-7; D possibly corresponds to TRBD2 (6 bases). Germline loops: CDR1 MNHNS, CDR2 SASEGT. This CDR3 has 13 amino acids. Trimming cost V 4 bases and J 5 bases, with 12 bases left between them.

The CDR3 DNA follows: TGTGCCAGCAACAAAGGGGGGATTTTCAATGAGCAGTTCTTC. This encodes CASNKGGIFNEQFF. This chain links TRBV27 with TRBJ2-1; either TRBD1 or TRBD2 may supply D (6 bases each). The CDR3 is 14 residues long. The germline CDR1 and CDR2 sequences are MNHEY and SMNVEV (reference sequence). V gave up 7 bases and J gave up 6 bases, with 16 bases separating them.

V and J are TRBV28 and TRBJ2-7; tentatively, D is TRBD1 (5 bases). The CDR3 sequence is 15 residues long. From germline, CDR1 is MDHEN and CDR2 SYDVKM. Deletions cut 4 bases from V and 0 bases from J, with 13 bases between. The CDR3, as DNA: TGTGCCAGCAGTTCAAGGGGCCCCAGCTCCTACGAGCAGTACTTC. Its protein is CASSSRGPSSYEQYF.

The rearrangement joins TRBV27 to TRBJ2-1; D not certain. The length of the CDR3 is 16 residues. Per germline, CDR1 MNHEY and CDR2 SMNVEV (reference sequence). Trimming removed 0 bases at V and 3 bases at J, with 12 bases between. As DNA, the CDR3 is TGTGCCAGCAGTTTATCCCGGCTGCCAATCTACAATGAGCAGTTCTTC. Protein sequence: CASSLSRLPIYNEQFF.

The chain couples TRBV6-1 to TRBJ1-1; tentatively, D is TRBD1 (5 bases). CDR1 and CDR2 (germline): MNHNS, SASEGT. This CDR3 region has 15 residues. Trimming stripped 2 bases from V and 0 bases from J, with 10 bases between. CDR3 in DNA: TGTGCCAGCAGTGAACCACCGGGGGTGAACACTGAAGCTTTCTTT. Its translation: CASSEPPGVNTEAFF.

In its sample, this clone was seen once. The J gene is TRBJ2-5, the V gene TRBV4-3; perhaps TRBD2 as D (6 bases). V lost 1 base and J 1 base, leaving 10 bases between the germline ends. CDR1 and CDR2 (germline): LGHNA, YSLEER. The CDR3 has 15 amino acids. The CDR3 bases are TGCGCCAGCAGCCAAGTTTGGGACTCCCAAGAGACCCAGTACTTC. As protein: CASSQVWDSQETQYF.

Worth noting for this clone: Within the sample, other DNA sequences also encode this same CDR3. The V call is TRBV30, the J call TRBJ1-2; 9 bases fit TRBD1. V was pared by 2 bases and J by 8 bases, with 6 bases of the junction left unmatched. The CDR3 spans 13 residues. Germline lookup yields CDR1 GTSNPN and CDR2 SVGIG (reference sequence). The CDR3: CAWSLTGGDGYTF. Here the CDR3 DNA reads TGTGCCTGGAGTCTAACAGGGGGCGACGGCTACACCTTC.

The chain uses TRBV7-2 and TRBJ2-5; 10 bases map to TRBD2. CDR3 length: 17 amino acids. Germline values: CDR1 SGHTA, CDR2 FQGNSA. The junction had 12 bases not matched to a gene; V was cut back by 4 bases and J by 4 bases. The CDR3 bases are TGTGCCAGCAGCTCCCACCCAGCGGGGGGGTTGGGAGAGACCCAGTACTTC. This codes for CASSSHPAGGLGETQYF.

About this clone itself: This specimen includes other DNA sequences encoding the same CDR3. The chain combines TRBV5-5 with TRBJ2-2; D uncertain. In germline, CDR1 is SGHKS, CDR2 YYEKEE (reference sequence). The CDR3 consists of 13 residues. Trimming left V 0 bases short and J 5 bases short, with 5 bases between. CDR3 loop: CASSLEYTGELFF. The CDR3, as DNA: TGTGCCAGCAGCTTGGAATATACCGGGGAGCTGTTTTTT.

The V gene is TRBV5-5, the J gene TRBJ2-7, with 10 bases lining up with TRBD1. Per the germline V gene, CDR1 is SGHKS and CDR2 is YYEKEE (reference sequence). The CDR3 is 14 residues long. Trimming took 4 bases from V and 2 from J; bases not matched to a gene: 3. The CDR3 is CASSRQGATYEQYF. The CDR3 DNA reads TGTGCCAGCAGCAGACAGGGGGCGACCTACGAGCAGTACTTC.

On this clone: Other DNA sequences in the same sample also yield this CDR3. V gene TRBV2 combines with J gene TRBJ2-7; D may be TRBD2 (5 bases). CDR3 size: 14 residues. Trimming took off 2 bases at V and 2 bases at J, with 10 bases between the two ends. Germline assignment: CDR1 SNHLY and CDR2 FYNNEI. Here the CDR3 DNA reads TGTGCCAGCAGTGAACCCAGCGGAGCCTACGAGCAGTACTTC. Translation gives CASSEPSGAYEQYF. The variable domain in full, completed from reference TRBV2 and TRBJ2-7, reads EPEVTQTPSHQVTQMGQEVILRCVPISNHLYFYWYRQILGQKVEFLVSFYNNEISEKSEIFDDQFSVERPDGSNFTLKIRSTKLEDSAMYFCASSEPSGAYEQYFGPGTRLTVT.

This chain connects TRBV15 to TRBJ2-1, with D uncertain. V lost 5 bases, J lost 5 bases, and 10 bases lay in between. This CDR3 contains 13 residues. The germline V gene encodes CDR1 LNHNV and CDR2 YYDKDF (reference sequence). The CDR3 spells CATSGRKDNEQFF. The DNA of the CDR3 is TGTGCCACCAGCGGTCGCAAGGACAATGAGCAGTTCTTC.

The chain has TRBV13 and TRBJ1-1; unclear D gene. Looked up from germline, CDR1 is PRHDT and CDR2 is FYEKMQ (reference sequence). Trimming pared 4 bases from V and 8 bases from J, leaving 14 bases between. The CDR3 loop spans 13 amino acids. The CDR3 loop reads CASSSPALGEAFF. CDR3 nucleotide sequence: TGTGCCAGCAGCTCCCCCGCATTAGGGGAAGCTTTCTTT.

This clone appeared a single time. The rearrangement uses TRBV4-3 and TRBJ1-1, with D possibly being TRBD1 (5 bases). The CDR3 has 18 residues. The V and J ends lost 0 bases and 6 bases respectively, with 23 bases between them. Germline CDR1 reads LGHNA; CDR2 reads YSLEER. The CDR3 reads CASSQEPLPGREGAEAFF. CDR3 sequence (DNA): TGCGCCAGCAGCCAAGAGCCCTTACCGGGACGCGAAGGCGCTGAAGCTTTCTTT.

CDR3 DNA: TGTGCCAGCAGCTTAGACAGACAACACAACGAGCAGTACTTC. Protein product: CASSLDRQHNEQYF. This chain joins TRBV5-6 and TRBJ2-7, with D perhaps TRBD1 (5 bases). Germline V gene data show CDR1 as SGHDT and CDR2 as YYEEEE. The V gene lost 2 bases and the J gene lost 5 bases, with 14 bases spanning the gap. The CDR3 length is 14 residues. Full variable domain (rest looked up from reference TRBV5-6 and TRBJ2-7): DAGVTQSPTHLIKTRGQQVTLRCSPKSGHDTVSWYQQALGQGPQFIFQYYEEEERQRGNFPDRFSGHQFPNYSSELNVNALLLGDSALYLCASSLDRQHNEQYFGPGTRLTVT.

V and J are TRBV4-3 and TRBJ2-3; D possibly corresponds to TRBD1 (5 bases). Deletions cut 0 bases from V and 4 bases from J, with 11 bases between. The CDR3 sequence is 15 residues long. Germline V gene data show CDR1 as LGHNA and CDR2 as YSLEER. The CDR3 sequence is CASSQDRQGSDTQYF. Written as DNA, the CDR3 is TGCGCCAGCAGCCAAGATCGGCAGGGATCAGATACGCAGTATTTT.